These 22 T cell receptor beta chains were all obtained from the same sample, sequenced in a study of cytomegalovirus exposure and HLA in healthy donors. PCR primers comprised 60 Vbeta and 13 Jbeta primers. Only in-frame clones appear in the TCRdb table, and some are missing; sequencing was by immunoSEQ multiplex PCR. The sample carries 200,000 to 250,000 clones, around 84% recorded once. Sequencing was done on a sample of PBMCs. The origin of the receptors is a girl aged 2 to 10 in good health and CMV-seronegative.

This sequence joins TRBV5-6 and TRBJ1-2; 9 bases align to TRBD1. This CDR3 contains 12 residues. Germline V gives CDR1 SGHDT, CDR2 YYEEEE. J gave up 14 bases and V 2 bases, and 7 bases lay outside the gene matches. CDR3 amino acids: CASSFITGGETF. The CDR3 bases are TGTGCCAGCAGCTTCATCACAGGGGGCGAAACCTTC.

V gene TRBV6-1 combines with J gene TRBJ2-5, with D maybe TRBD2 (6 bases). V was clipped by 3 bases and J by 5 bases, with 13 bases between them. The CDR3 runs to 14 residues. Germline V lookup: CDR1 MNHNS, CDR2 SASEGT. DNA of the CDR3: TGTGCCAGCAGTGAGGGACTTAGCAGGGAGACCCAGTACTTC. Residues: CASSEGLSRETQYF.

The rearrangement joins TRBV29-1 to TRBJ2-7; tentatively, D is TRBD2 (6 bases). The V end lost 4 bases, the J end lost 2 bases, and 12 bases lay between the germline ends. CDR1 is SQVTM and CDR2 is ANQGSEA in the germline V gene. This CDR3 is 13 amino acids long. DNA for the CDR3: TGCAGCGTTGTTCGGACGGGAGCCTACGAGCAGTACTTC. Translating gives CSVVRTGAYEQYF.

As regards this clone: The identical CDR3 is also encoded by other nucleotide sequences in the sample. V and J are TRBV5-1 and TRBJ1-1, with D unresolved. Trimming left V 0 bases short and J 2 bases short, with 5 bases between. The CDR3 runs 13 residues. Germline V CDR1 and CDR2: SGHRS, YFSETQ. DNA of the CDR3: TGCGCCAGCAGCTTGGGCGGTAACACTGAAGCTTTCTTT. Amino acid sequence: CASSLGGNTEAFF.

The genes are TRBV10-3 and TRBJ2-3; TRBD2 matches at 8 bases. This CDR3 is built from 14 residues. Per germline, CDR1 ENHRY and CDR2 SYGVKD. V shed 5 bases and J 2 bases; nucleotides not matched to a gene: 3. CDR3 DNA: TGTGCCATCAGTAGCGGGGGCCTCACAGATACGCAGTATTTT. It is translated as CAISSGGLTDTQYF.

This sequence joins TRBV9 and TRBJ2-3; 10 bases match TRBD2. The CDR3 totals 16 residues. Germline-derived CDR1 and CDR2 are SGDLS and YYNGEE. V lost 0 bases and J lost 7; bases outside the gene matches: 8. The CDR3 bases are TGTGCCAGCAGCGTAGACGAGCGGGGGGGCCAGCATACGCAGTATTTT. Its protein product is CASSVDERGGQHTQYF.

V usage is TRBV9 and J usage is TRBJ2-6; perhaps TRBD1 as D (6 bases). V was shortened by 2 bases and J by 0 bases, with 12 bases between the two germline ends. The CDR3 extends over 17 amino acids. In germline, CDR1 is SGDLS, CDR2 YYNGEE. CDR3 bases: TGTGCCAGCAGCGTCAGGACAGTCTCCTCTGGGGCCAACGTCCTGACTTTC. Translated: CASSVRTVSSGANVLTF.

V gene TRBV6-4 combines with J gene TRBJ2-2; D possibly corresponds to TRBD2 (6 bases). V gave up 6 bases and J gave up 8 bases, with 16 bases separating them. The CDR3 extends over 14 amino acids. Germline-derived CDR1 and CDR2 are MRHNA and SNTAGT. The CDR3: CASSQEEGVGELFF. The CDR3 DNA is TGTGCCAGCAGCCAAGAGGAGGGAGTTGGGGAGCTGTTTTTT.

V usage is TRBV5-1 and J usage is TRBJ1-4; unclear D gene. The V and J ends lost 0 bases and 9 bases respectively, with 15 bases between them. The length of the CDR3 is 15 residues. Germline assignment: CDR1 SGHRS and CDR2 YFSETQ. The CDR3 DNA sequence: TGCGCCAGCAGCTTGGAGGCGGGGATCAAGAAAAAACTGTTTTTT. Encoded protein: CASSLEAGIKKKLFF.

The chain carries TRBV11-2 and TRBJ2-5; D possibly corresponds to TRBD2 (6 bases). The CDR3 extends over 12 amino acids. CDR1 SGHAT and CDR2 FQNNGV come from the germline V gene. V lost 6 bases to trimming and J lost 5 bases, with 10 bases between them. The chain's CDR3 is CASRSEGETQYF. The DNA of the CDR3 is TGTGCCAGCAGATCGGAGGGGGAGACCCAGTACTTC.

The rearrangement links TRBV12-5 to TRBJ2-3, with no clear D. CDR1 and CDR2 from the germline V gene are LGHNT and FRNRAP. This CDR3 spans 12 amino acids. Trimming removed 6 bases at V and 4 bases at J, with 8 bases between. The DNA for the CDR3 is TGTGCTAGTGGCCCTAAGTCAGATACGCAGTATTTT. It translates to CASGPKSDTQYF.

This chain uses TRBV27 with TRBJ2-5, with D perhaps TRBD2 (5 bases). The germline CDR1 and CDR2 sequences are MNHEY and SMNVEV (reference sequence). The CDR3 sequence is 9 residues long. With 11 bases removed from V and 5 bases from J, the gap between germline ends came to 6 bases. CDR3 amino acids: CAPSETQYF. The CDR3 DNA is TGTGCCCCTAGCGAGACCCAGTACTTC.

This sequence joins TRBV19 and TRBJ1-2; possibly TRBD1 for D (6 bases). Germline values: CDR1 LNHDA, CDR2 SQIVND (reference sequence). The CDR3 spans 13 residues. Trimming stripped 2 bases from V and 7 bases from J, with 11 bases between. The CDR3 nucleotides read TGTGCCAGTAGTATACGGGCAGGGGTTGGCTACACCTTC. It encodes CASSIRAGVGYTF. Together with reference TRBV19 and TRBJ1-2, the CDR3 gives the full variable domain: DGGITQSPKYLFRKEGQNVTLSCEQNLNHDAMYWYRQDPGQGLRLIYYSQIVNDFQKGDIAEGYSVSREKKESFPLTVTSAQKNPTAFYLCASSIRAGVGYTFGSGTRLTVV.

This clone has just one count. The J gene is TRBJ1-1, the V gene TRBV7-9; TRBD1 matches 7 bases. V lost 6 bases, J lost 6 bases, and 10 bases stayed unmatched. This CDR3 is 14 amino acids long. Per the germline V gene, CDR1 is SEHNR and CDR2 is FQNEAQ (reference sequence). CDR3 loop: CASRSPDRSSEAFF. The CDR3 DNA sequence: TGTGCCAGCAGATCCCCGGACAGGAGCTCTGAAGCTTTCTTT.

To note about this clone: Other DNA variants within this sample encode the same CDR3. V and J are TRBV7-3 and TRBJ2-3; 9 nucleotides match TRBD2. CDR1 and CDR2 (germline): SGHTA, FQGTGA. The CDR3 covers 16 residues. Unmatched junction bases numbered 10, after V lost 5 bases and J lost 4 bases. For the CDR3, the DNA is TGTGCCAGCAGCCTAGCTGGCGGGGGGGCCCCAGATACGCAGTATTTT. Encoded protein: CASSLAGGGAPDTQYF.

V is TRBV6-1 and J is TRBJ2-1; TRBD1 aligns across 8 bases. The CDR3 loop spans 12 amino acids. With V trimmed by 10 bases and J by 5 bases, 4 bases remained unmatched. Germline CDR1 is MNHNS and CDR2 is SASEGT. For the CDR3, the DNA is TGTGCCACAGGGGGCGAAGACAATGAGCAGTTCTTC. This encodes CATGGEDNEQFF.

The J gene is TRBJ2-4, the V gene TRBV5-1, with D possibly being TRBD1 (5 bases). CDR1 and CDR2 (germline): SGHRS, YFSETQ. The CDR3 covers 16 residues. Between the trimmed V and J ends, which lost 0 bases and 5 bases, there was a span of 15 bases. CDR3 region: CASSLGGKVPQNIQYF. The CDR3 nucleotides read TGCGCCAGCAGCTTGGGGGGCAAGGTACCTCAAAACATTCAGTACTTC.

V is TRBV2 and J is TRBJ2-7, with D possibly TRBD1 on 6 matching bases. Germline CDR1 and CDR2: SNHLY and FYNNEI. CDR3 length equals 15 residues. V was trimmed by 6 bases and J by 9 bases, leaving 24 bases between them. This chain's CDR3 is CASRGTTRPQGGQYF. DNA of the CDR3: TGTGCCAGCAGGGGGACAACGCGGCCACAGGGCGGGCAGTACTTC.

The chain links TRBV6-5 to TRBJ1-4; D gene uncertain. CDR1 is MNHEY and CDR2 is SVGAGI in the germline V gene. This CDR3 spans 12 amino acids. Trimming cost V 5 bases and J 7 bases, with 8 bases left between them. CDR3 loop: CASSLAGEKLFF. CDR3 nucleotides: TGTGCCAGCAGTCTAGCAGGTGAAAAACTGTTTTTT.

The chain joins TRBV25-1 to TRBJ2-5, with D tentatively TRBD1 (7 bases). V was trimmed by 6 bases and J by 3 bases, leaving 14 bases between them. Germline V gene lookup returns CDR1 MGHDK and CDR2 SYGVNS. CDR3 length: 14 amino acids. The CDR3 spells CASRFSGGKETQYF. CDR3 in DNA: TGTGCCAGCAGGTTTTCAGGGGGGAAAGAGACCCAGTACTTC.

This clone was observed a handful of times. This chain links TRBV13 with TRBJ2-7; TRBD2 agrees at 12 bases. J was trimmed by 3 bases and V by 7 bases; bases with no gene match: 10. Germline CDR1 is PRHDT and CDR2 is FYEKMQ (reference sequence). The CDR3 totals 16 residues. The CDR3 nucleotides are TGTGCCAGCACCCGACTAGCGGGGGTGGGAGACTACGAGCAGTACTTC. Protein sequence: CASTRLAGVGDYEQYF.

This chain connects TRBV29-1 to TRBJ1-1; D remains ambiguous. The CDR3 covers 13 residues. The V end lost 2 bases, the J end lost 4 bases, and 11 bases lay between the germline ends. Germline CDR1 reads SQVTM; CDR2 reads ANQGSEA. The CDR3 nucleotides read TGCAGCGTTGAAAGGGCGGGAGGCACTGAAGCTTTCTTT. Translated, it gives CSVERAGGTEAFF.